The next 19 T cell receptor beta chains were all read from a single sample in a study of T-cell memory formation after mild COVID-19. Each CDR3 protein gets one entry after TCRdb re-called the 5' RACE reads with MiXCR. The sample holds some 600,000 distinct CDR3 sequences, 17% seen once. Sequenced sample: PBMCs or a T cell subset sorted from them (not recorded which). The receptors derive from an adult woman who had mild COVID-19 (a few samples of this study predate the infection). Cell type and time point are not known.

This clonotype was found a few times. CDR3 protein: CAWSGAQDSTDTQYF. DNA of the CDR3: TGTGCCTGGAGCGGGGCTCAGGACAGCACAGATACGCAGTATTTT. This chain joins TRBV30 and TRBJ2-3; the D gene could be TRBD1 or TRBD2 (5 bases each). Germline values: CDR1 GTSNPN, CDR2 SVGIG (reference sequence). Trimming removed 3 bases at V and 0 bases at J, with 13 bases between. This CDR3 is 15 amino acids long.

This clonotype occurred a few times. This rearrangement joins TRBV24-1 to TRBJ2-1; the D gene is possibly TRBD2 (6 bases). Per germline, CDR1 KGHDR and CDR2 SFDVKD. V gave up 4 bases and J gave up 2 bases, with 17 bases separating them. The CDR3 sequence is 17 residues long. The CDR3 region has the DNA TGTGCCACCAGTGACGCCGGGACTTCACCGCCCTACAATGAGCAGTTCTTC. Protein product: CATSDAGTSPPYNEQFF.

The CDR3, as DNA: TGTGCCAGCAGTCTACAGGGAGGTTGGGGCTACACCTTC. The encoded protein is CASSLQGGWGYTF. The V gene is TRBV12-3 or TRBV12-4, the J gene TRBJ1-2; D perhaps matches TRBD1 (6 bases). CDR3 length: 13 residues. Trimming pared 5 bases from V and 8 bases from J, leaving 15 bases between.

The J gene is TRBJ2-5, the V gene TRBV6-1, with D maybe TRBD1 (6 bases). Germline V lookup: CDR1 MNHNS, CDR2 SASEGT. The CDR3 consists of 15 residues. V lost 2 bases and J 5 bases, leaving 15 bases between the germline ends. The CDR3 DNA reads as TGTGCCAGCAGTGAACTACAGGGAACCCAGGAGACCCAGTACTTC. Translation: CASSELQGTQETQYF.

This chain links TRBV29-1 with TRBJ2-1; 10 bases map to TRBD2. CDR3 size: 14 residues. Trimming cost V 6 bases and J 8 bases; bases outside gene matches: 10. Germline-derived CDR1 and CDR2 are SQVTM and ANQGSEA. The CDR3 here is CSVGLLAGSHEQFF. CDR3 bases: TGCAGCGTAGGTTTACTAGCGGGATCCCATGAGCAGTTCTTC.

This clonotype was seen more than once but under ten times. The rearrangement joins TRBV5-1 to TRBJ2-3, with D possibly matching TRBD1 (5 bases). V shed 2 bases and J shed 0 bases, with 7 bases lying between them. Germline values: CDR1 SGHRS, CDR2 YFSETQ. The CDR3 runs to 14 residues. CDR3 nucleotide sequence: TGCGCCAGCAGCTTCAGGGTTAGCACAGATACGCAGTATTTT. This translates into CASSFRVSTDTQYF.

This rearrangement joins TRBV12-3 or TRBV12-4 to TRBJ1-5, with a weak D call TRBD1 (6 bases). With 0 bases removed from V and 0 bases from J, the gap between germline ends came to 18 bases. This CDR3 comprises 19 residues. The CDR3 spells CASSLAPGGRRYSNQPQHF. The CDR3 DNA reads as TGTGCCAGCAGTTTAGCGCCTGGGGGGCGCCGTTATAGCAATCAGCCCCAGCATTTT.

The V and J genes are TRBV30 and TRBJ1-1; 10 bases are shared with TRBD1. The J segment lost 1 base and the V segment lost 3 bases, leaving 5 bases of the junction unmatched. CDR1 is GTSNPN, CDR2 SVGIG, per germline (reference sequence). The CDR3 length is 15 residues. The CDR3 coding sequence is TGTGCCTGGAGGGTGACAGGGGGCAGGAACACTGAAGCTTTCTTT. Translation gives CAWRVTGGRNTEAFF.

This clonotype has more than one count but fewer than ten. The chain employs TRBV7-8 and TRBJ1-2; the match to TRBD1 covers 8 bases. Per the germline V gene, CDR1 is SGHVS and CDR2 is FQNEAQ. The CDR3 length is 14 residues. The V and J ends lost 4 bases and 7 bases, in that order; junction bases with no gene match: 8. This chain's CDR3 is CASSSPRGLGGYTF. CDR3 sequence (DNA): TGTGCCAGCAGCTCCCCCAGGGGGCTGGGTGGCTACACCTTC.

V gene TRBV25-1 combines with J gene TRBJ1-5; the D gene is possibly TRBD1 (5 bases). In germline, CDR1 is MGHDK, CDR2 SYGVNS. V lost 4 bases and J lost 0, with 13 bases in between. The CDR3 extends over 16 amino acids. This CDR3 reads CASSASGTTSNQPQHF. In nucleotides, the CDR3 is TGTGCCAGCAGTGCCTCCGGGACCACTAGCAATCAGCCCCAGCATTTT. The variable domain in full, with the rest retrieved from reference TRBV25-1 and TRBJ1-5, is EADIYQTPRYLVIGTGKKITLECSQTMGHDKMYWYQQDPGMELHLIHYSYGVNSTEKGDLSSESTVSRIRTEHFPLTLESARPSHTSQYLCASSASGTTSNQPQHFGDGTRLSIL.

The rearrangement uses TRBV7-2 and TRBJ2-1; weak D call: TRBD2 (5 bases). Trimming cost V 2 bases and J 9 bases, with 14 bases left between them. In germline, CDR1 is SGHTA, CDR2 FQGNSA. The CDR3 is made up of 14 amino acids. The CDR3 loop reads CASSLIQYGGEQFF. The CDR3 nucleotides read TGTGCCAGCAGCTTAATACAGTACGGAGGTGAGCAGTTCTTC.

The V and J genes are TRBV20-1 and TRBJ1-3; D unclear. The V end lost 1 base, the J end lost 4 bases, and 8 bases lay between the germline ends. CDR1 and CDR2 (germline): DFQATT, SNEGSKA (reference sequence). The CDR3 consists of 13 residues. CDR3 in amino acids: CSARAGMGNTIYF. CDR3 in DNA: TGCAGTGCTAGAGCCGGGATGGGAAACACCATATATTTT.

This chain connects TRBV6-2 or TRBV6-3 to TRBJ2-7; 8 bases align to TRBD2. Germline V CDR1 and CDR2: MNHEY, SVGEGT. The CDR3 consists of 15 residues. V shed 4 bases, J shed 2 bases, and the junction held 7 bases outside the gene matches. This chain's CDR3 is CASSSSGSRTYEQYF. The CDR3 DNA reads TGTGCCAGCAGTTCGAGCGGGAGTAGGACCTACGAGCAGTACTTC.

This clonotype was recorded a few times. The rearrangement uses TRBV7-9 and TRBJ1-1; D is unclear. From germline, CDR1 is SEHNR and CDR2 FQNEAQ (reference sequence). Trimming cost V 5 bases and J 4 bases, with 8 bases left between them. CDR3 length: 12 residues. CDR3 protein: CASSPTGTEAFF. The CDR3 DNA reads as TGTGCCAGCAGCCCGACTGGCACTGAAGCTTTCTTT.

This clonotype was observed a few times. This chain joins TRBV27 and TRBJ2-1; the match to TRBD1 covers 11 bases. Germline loops: CDR1 MNHEY, CDR2 SMNVEV (reference sequence). The V segment lost 0 bases and the J segment 7 bases; nucleotides outside the gene matches: 8. CDR3 length: 17 residues. The CDR3 bases are TGTGCCAGCAGTTTATCGTTTTTAGGACAGGGGGCGAATGAGCAGTTCTTC. This encodes CASSLSFLGQGANEQFF.

CDR3 coding DNA: TGCGCCAGCAGCTTGATACGGGGTGCGGCCGGGGAGCTGTTTTTT. The encoded protein is CASSLIRGAAGELFF. The chain combines TRBV5-1 with TRBJ2-2; possible D gene TRBD2, 5 bases. V was shortened by 1 base and J by 6 bases, with 13 bases between the two germline ends. Germline CDR1 SGHRS, CDR2 YFSETQ. CDR3 length: 15 residues.

This clonotype was seen a handful of times. This chain links TRBV23-1 with TRBJ2-3; weak D call: TRBD1 (6 bases). TRBV23-1 qualifies as an ORF whose function is uncertain. V dropped 3 bases and J dropped 8 bases, with 21 bases sitting between them. The length of the CDR3 is 16 residues. This CDR3 is CASSQFQGHFRGTQYF. DNA of the CDR3: TGCGCCAGCAGTCAGTTCCAGGGACACTTTAGGGGTACGCAGTATTTT.

The rearrangement uses TRBV29-1 and TRBJ2-4; no clear D gene. Germline values: CDR1 SQVTM, CDR2 ANQGSEA. V was cut by 4 bases and J by 0 bases, with 7 bases left in between. The CDR3 runs to 13 residues. CDR3 region: CSVVAGAKNIQYF. The CDR3 DNA reads as TGCAGCGTTGTAGCCGGAGCCAAAAACATTCAGTACTTC.

This clonotype appeared a few times. The gene calls are TRBV27 and TRBJ2-5, with TRBD1 identical over 7 bases. J lost 1 base, V lost 6 bases, and 5 bases had no gene match. Germline V gene lookup returns CDR1 MNHEY and CDR2 SMNVEV (reference sequence). The CDR3 covers 14 residues. CDR3 in DNA: TGTGCCAGCAGAAGGGACAGTTTCCAAGAGACCCAGTACTTC. Amino acids: CASRRDSFQETQYF.